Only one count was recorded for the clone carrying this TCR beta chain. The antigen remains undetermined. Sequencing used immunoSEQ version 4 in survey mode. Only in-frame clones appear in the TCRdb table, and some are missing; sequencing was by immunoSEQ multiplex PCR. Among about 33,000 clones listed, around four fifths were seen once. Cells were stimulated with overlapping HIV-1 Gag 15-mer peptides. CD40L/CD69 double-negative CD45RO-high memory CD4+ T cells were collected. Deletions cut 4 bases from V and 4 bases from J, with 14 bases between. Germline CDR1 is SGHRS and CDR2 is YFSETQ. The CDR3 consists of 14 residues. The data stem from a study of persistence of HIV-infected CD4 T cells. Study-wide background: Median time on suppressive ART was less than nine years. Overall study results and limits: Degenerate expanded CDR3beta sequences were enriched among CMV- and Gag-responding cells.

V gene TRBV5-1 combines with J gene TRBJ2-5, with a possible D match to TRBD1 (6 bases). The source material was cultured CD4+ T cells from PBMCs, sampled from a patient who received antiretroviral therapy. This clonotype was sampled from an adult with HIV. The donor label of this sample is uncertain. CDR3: CASSPTGLGETQYF. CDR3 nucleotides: TGCGCCAGCAGCCCCACAGGGTTGGGAGAGACCCAGTACTTC. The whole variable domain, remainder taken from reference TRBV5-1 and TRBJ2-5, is KAGVTQTPRYLIKTRGQQVTLSCSPISGHRSVSWYQQTPGQGLQFLFEYFSETQRNKGNFPGRFSGRQFSNSRSEMNVSTLELGDSALYLCASSPTGLGETQYFGPGTRLLVL.